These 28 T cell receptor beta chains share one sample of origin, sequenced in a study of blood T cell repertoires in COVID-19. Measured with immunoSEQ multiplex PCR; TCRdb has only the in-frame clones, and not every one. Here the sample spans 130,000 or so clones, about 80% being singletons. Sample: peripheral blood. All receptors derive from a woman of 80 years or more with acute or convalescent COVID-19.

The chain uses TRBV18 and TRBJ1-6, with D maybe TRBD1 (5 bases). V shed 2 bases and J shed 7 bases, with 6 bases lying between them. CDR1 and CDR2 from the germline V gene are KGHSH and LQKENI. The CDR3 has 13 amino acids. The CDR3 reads CASSPDRNSPLHF. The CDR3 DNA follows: TGTGCCAGCTCACCAGACAGAAATTCACCCCTCCACTTT.

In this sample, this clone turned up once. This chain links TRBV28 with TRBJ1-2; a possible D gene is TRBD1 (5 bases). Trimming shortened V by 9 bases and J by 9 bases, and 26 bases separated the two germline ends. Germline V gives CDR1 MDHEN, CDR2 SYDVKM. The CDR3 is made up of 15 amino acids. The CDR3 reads CASVYRPGGLSSYTF. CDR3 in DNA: TGTGCCAGTGTTTACAGGCCGGGGGGTCTATCTAGCTACACCTTC.

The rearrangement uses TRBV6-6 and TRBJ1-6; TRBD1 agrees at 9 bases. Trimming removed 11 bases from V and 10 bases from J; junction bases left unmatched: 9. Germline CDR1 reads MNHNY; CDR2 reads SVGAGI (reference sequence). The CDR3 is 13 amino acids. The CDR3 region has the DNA TGTGCCGCCCGGGACAGGGTGCTCTCACCCCTCCACTTT. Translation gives CAARDRVLSPLHF.

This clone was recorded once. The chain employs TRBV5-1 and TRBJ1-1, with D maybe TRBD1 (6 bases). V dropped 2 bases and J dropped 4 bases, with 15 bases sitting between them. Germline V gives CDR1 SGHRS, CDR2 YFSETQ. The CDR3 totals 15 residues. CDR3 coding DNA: TGCGCCAGCAGCTTAGGCCAGGGGCGAGGCACTGAAGCTTTCTTT. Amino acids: CASSLGQGRGTEAFF. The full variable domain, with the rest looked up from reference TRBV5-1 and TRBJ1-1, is KAGVTQTPRYLIKTRGQQVTLSCSPISGHRSVSWYQQTPGQGLQFLFEYFSETQRNKGNFPGRFSGRQFSNSRSEMNVSTLELGDSALYLCASSLGQGRGTEAFFGQGTRLTVV.

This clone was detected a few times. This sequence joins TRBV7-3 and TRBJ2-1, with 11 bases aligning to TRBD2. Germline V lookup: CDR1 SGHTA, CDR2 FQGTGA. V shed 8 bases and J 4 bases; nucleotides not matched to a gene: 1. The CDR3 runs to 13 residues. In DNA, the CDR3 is TGTGCCAGCGGGACTAGCGGATACAATGAGCAGTTCTTC. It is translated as CASGTSGYNEQFF.

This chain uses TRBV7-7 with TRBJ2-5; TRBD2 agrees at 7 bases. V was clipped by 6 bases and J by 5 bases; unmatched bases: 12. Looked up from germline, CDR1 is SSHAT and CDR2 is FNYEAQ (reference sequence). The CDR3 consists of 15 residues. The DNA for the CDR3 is TGTGCCAGCAGGAACAGATGCTGGGGGGGGGAGACCCAGTACTTC. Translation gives CASRNRCWGGETQYF.

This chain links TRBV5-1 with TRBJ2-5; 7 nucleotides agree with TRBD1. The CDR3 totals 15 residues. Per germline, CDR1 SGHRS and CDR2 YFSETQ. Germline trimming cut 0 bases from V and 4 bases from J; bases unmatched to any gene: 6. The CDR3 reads CASSLVAGGPETQYF. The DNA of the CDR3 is TGCGCCAGCAGCTTGGTGGCAGGGGGTCCAGAGACCCAGTACTTC.

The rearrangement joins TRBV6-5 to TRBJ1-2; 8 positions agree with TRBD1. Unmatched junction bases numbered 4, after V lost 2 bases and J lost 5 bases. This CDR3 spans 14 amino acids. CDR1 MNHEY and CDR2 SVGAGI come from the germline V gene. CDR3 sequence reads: CASSYTRQGYGYTF. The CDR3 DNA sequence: TGTGCCAGCAGTTACACAAGACAGGGGTATGGCTACACCTTC.

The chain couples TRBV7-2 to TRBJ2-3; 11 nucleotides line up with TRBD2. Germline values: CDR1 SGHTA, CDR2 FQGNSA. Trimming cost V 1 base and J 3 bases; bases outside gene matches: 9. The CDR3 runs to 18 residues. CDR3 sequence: CASSLGATSGILTDTQYF. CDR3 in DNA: TGTGCCAGCAGCTTAGGTGCGACTAGCGGGATATTGACAGATACGCAGTATTTT.

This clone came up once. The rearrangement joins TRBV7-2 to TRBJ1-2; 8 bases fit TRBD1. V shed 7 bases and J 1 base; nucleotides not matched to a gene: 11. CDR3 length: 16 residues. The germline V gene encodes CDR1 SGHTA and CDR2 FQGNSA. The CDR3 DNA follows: TGTGCCAGCAAACGAGTGACAGGGGAAAGTAACTATGGCTACACCTTC. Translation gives CASKRVTGESNYGYTF. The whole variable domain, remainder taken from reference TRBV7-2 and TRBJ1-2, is GAGVSQSPSNKVTEKGKDVELRCDPISGHTALYWYRQSLGQGLEFLIYFQGNSAPDKSGLPSDRFSAERTGGSVSTLTIQRTQQEDSAVYLCASKRVTGESNYGYTFGSGTRLTVV.

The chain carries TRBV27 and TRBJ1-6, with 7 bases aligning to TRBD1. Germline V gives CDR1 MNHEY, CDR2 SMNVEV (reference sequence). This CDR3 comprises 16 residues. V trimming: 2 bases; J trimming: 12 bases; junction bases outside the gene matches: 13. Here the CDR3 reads CASSLQEGAARLPLHF. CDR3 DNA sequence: TGTGCCAGCAGTTTACAAGAGGGGGCCGCCCGTTTACCCCTCCACTTT.

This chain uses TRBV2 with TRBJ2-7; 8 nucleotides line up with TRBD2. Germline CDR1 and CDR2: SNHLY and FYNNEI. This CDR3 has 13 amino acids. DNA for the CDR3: TGTGCGGGAGGGCGGGGGGCTAGCCACGAGCAGTACTTC. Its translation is CAGGRGASHEQYF.

The CDR3 nucleotides are TGTGCCAGCTCACCCGACAACTCTGGAAACACCATATATTTT. The encoded protein is CASSPDNSGNTIYF. This chain joins TRBV18 and TRBJ1-3; D is uncertain. Between the trimmed V and J ends, which lost 3 bases and 0 bases, there was a span of 6 bases. CDR1 and CDR2 (germline): KGHSH, LQKENI. This CDR3 region has 14 residues.

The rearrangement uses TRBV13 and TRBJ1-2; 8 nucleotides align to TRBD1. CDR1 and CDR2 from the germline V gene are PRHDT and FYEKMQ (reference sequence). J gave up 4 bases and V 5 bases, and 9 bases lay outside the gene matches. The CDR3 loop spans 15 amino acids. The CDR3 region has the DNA TGTGCCAGCAGCAAAGGGACAGGCACTGCCTATGGCTACACCTTC. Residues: CASSKGTGTAYGYTF.

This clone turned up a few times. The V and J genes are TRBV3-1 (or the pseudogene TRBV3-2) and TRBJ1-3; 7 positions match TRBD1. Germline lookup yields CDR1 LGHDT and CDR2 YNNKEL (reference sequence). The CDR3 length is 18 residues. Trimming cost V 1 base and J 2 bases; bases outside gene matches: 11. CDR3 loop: CASSQGYWVQGAGNTIYF. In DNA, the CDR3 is TGTGCCAGCAGCCAAGGATATTGGGTGCAGGGGGCTGGAAACACCATATATTTT.

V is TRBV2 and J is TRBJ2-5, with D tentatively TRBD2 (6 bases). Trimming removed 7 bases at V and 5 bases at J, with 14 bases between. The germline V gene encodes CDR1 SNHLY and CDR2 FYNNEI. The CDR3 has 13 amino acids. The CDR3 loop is CASNKEGLETQYF. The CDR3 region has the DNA TGTGCCAGCAATAAGGAGGGCTTGGAGACCCAGTACTTC.

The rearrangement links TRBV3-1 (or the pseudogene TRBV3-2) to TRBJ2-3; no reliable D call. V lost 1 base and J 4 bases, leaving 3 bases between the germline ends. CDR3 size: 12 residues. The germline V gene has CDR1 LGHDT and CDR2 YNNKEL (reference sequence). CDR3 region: CASSQGADTQYF. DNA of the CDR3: TGTGCCAGCAGCCAAGGAGCAGATACGCAGTATTTT.

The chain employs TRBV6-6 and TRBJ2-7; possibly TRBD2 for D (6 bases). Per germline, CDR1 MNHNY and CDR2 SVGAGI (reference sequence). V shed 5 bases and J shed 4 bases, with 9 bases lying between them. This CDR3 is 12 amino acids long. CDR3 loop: CASSPGTYEQYF. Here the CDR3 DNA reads TGTGCCAGCAGTCCCGGGACTTACGAGCAGTACTTC.

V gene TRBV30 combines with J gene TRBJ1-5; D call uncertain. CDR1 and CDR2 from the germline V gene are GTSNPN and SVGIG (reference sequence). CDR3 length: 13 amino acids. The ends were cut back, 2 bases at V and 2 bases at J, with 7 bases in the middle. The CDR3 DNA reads TGTGCCTGGAGTCCAAATGGCAATCAGCCCCAGCATTTT. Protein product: CAWSPNGNQPQHF.

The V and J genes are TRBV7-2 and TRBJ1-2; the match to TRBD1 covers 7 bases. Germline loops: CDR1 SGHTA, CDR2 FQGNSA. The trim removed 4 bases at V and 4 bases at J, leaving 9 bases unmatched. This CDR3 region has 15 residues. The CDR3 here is CASSSDPTGSYGYTF. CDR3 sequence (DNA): TGTGCCAGCAGCTCCGACCCGACAGGGAGCTATGGCTACACCTTC.

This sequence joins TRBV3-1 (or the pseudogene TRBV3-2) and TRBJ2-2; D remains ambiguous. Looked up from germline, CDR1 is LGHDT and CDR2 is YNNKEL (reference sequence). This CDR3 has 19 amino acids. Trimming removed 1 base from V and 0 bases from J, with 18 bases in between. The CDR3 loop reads CASSQALGFTQSNTGELFF. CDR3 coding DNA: TGTGCCAGCAGCCAAGCCCTGGGCTTTACGCAGTCGAACACCGGGGAGCTGTTTTTT.

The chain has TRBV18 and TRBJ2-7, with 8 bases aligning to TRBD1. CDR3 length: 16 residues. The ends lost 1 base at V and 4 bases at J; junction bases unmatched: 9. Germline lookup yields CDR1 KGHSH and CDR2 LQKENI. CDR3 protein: CASSPLRGTGRYEQYF. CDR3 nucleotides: TGTGCCAGCTCACCACTACGCGGGACAGGAAGATACGAGCAGTACTTC.

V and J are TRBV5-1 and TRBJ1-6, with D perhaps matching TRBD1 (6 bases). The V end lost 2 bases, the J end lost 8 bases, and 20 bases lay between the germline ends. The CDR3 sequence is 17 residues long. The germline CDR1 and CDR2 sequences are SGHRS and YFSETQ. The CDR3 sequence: CASSFFGGLSRDSPLHF. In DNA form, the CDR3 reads TGCGCCAGCAGCTTTTTCGGGGGGCTCTCTCGGGATTCACCCCTCCACTTT.

DNA for the CDR3: TGTGCCAGTAGCTATCGAACCGGGAGCAATCAGCCCCAGCATTTT. Encoded protein: CASSYRTGSNQPQHF. The chain links TRBV19 to TRBJ1-5; D unclear. The CDR3 loop spans 15 amino acids. Trimming cost V 6 bases and J 1 base, with 13 bases left between them. Germline CDR1 reads LNHDA; CDR2 reads SQIVND (reference sequence).

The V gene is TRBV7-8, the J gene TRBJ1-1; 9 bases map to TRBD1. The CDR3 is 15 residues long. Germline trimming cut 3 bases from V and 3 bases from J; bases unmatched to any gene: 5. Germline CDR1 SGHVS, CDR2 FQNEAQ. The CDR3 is CASSFGTGRDTEAFF. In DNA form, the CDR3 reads TGTGCCAGCAGCTTTGGGACAGGGAGGGACACTGAAGCTTTCTTT.

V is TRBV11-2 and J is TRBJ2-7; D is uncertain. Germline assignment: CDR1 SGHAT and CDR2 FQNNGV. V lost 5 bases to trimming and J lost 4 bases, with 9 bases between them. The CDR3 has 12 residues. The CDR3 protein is CASSQTAYEQYF. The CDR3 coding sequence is TGTGCCAGCAGCCAAACTGCGTACGAGCAGTACTTC.

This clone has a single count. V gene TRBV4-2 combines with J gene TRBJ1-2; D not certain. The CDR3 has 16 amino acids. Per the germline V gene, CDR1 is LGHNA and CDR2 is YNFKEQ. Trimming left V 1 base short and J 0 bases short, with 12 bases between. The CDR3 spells CASSQGNEATNYGYTF. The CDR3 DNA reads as TGTGCCAGCAGCCAAGGGAACGAGGCTACTAACTATGGCTACACCTTC.

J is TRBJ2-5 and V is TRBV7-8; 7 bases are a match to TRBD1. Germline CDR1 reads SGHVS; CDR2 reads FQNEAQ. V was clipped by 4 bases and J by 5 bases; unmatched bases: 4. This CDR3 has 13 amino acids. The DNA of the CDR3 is TGTGCCAGCAGCTCGGGACAGCCCGAGACCCAGTACTTC. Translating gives CASSSGQPETQYF.